Following are 13 T cell receptor beta chains from one sample sequenced in a study of control samples from healthy donors and cancer patients. TCRdb's copy holds only in-frame clones and misses some; the assay was immunoSEQ multiplex PCR. This table has under 300,000 clones, roughly four fifths appearing once. The sample taken for sequencing was PBMCs. These receptors all stem from a woman between 55 and 75 years old with lung cancer.

This clone was seen just once. The DNA for the CDR3 is TGTGCCAGCAGCCCCAGGGGAGGTTACACAGATACGCAGTATTTT. Its translation is CASSPRGGYTDTQYF. The chain employs TRBV7-8 and TRBJ2-3; possibly TRBD1 or TRBD2 for D (6 bases each). Between the trimmed V and J ends, which lost 5 bases and 2 bases, there was a span of 14 bases. Per germline, CDR1 SGHVS and CDR2 FQNEAQ. The CDR3 runs to 15 residues.

Only a few counts were recorded for this clone. The chain couples TRBV19 to TRBJ1-5; no clear D gene. Trimming removed 8 bases at V and 9 bases at J, with 14 bases between. The CDR3 contains 12 residues. From germline, CDR1 is LNHDA and CDR2 SQIVND (reference sequence). CDR3 nucleotide sequence: TGTGCCAGTCGCCGACCGGGAGGGCCCCAGCATTTT. Protein product: CASRRPGGPQHF.

A word on this clone: Other DNA sequences in this specimen translate into the identical CDR3. The V gene is TRBV24-1, the J gene TRBJ2-2; 8 bases match TRBD1. V was clipped by 3 bases and J by 1 base; unmatched bases: 3. Germline assignment: CDR1 KGHDR and CDR2 SFDVKD. The CDR3 has 16 amino acids. CDR3 DNA sequence: TGTGCCACCAGTGATCCCGGGACAGGGAACACCGGGGAGCTGTTTTTT. It is translated as CATSDPGTGNTGELFF.

V gene TRBV24-1 combines with J gene TRBJ2-3, with a possible D match to TRBD1 (5 bases). Germline V gene sequence: CDR1 KGHDR, CDR2 SFDVKD. The CDR3 totals 15 residues. V lost 4 bases, J lost 6 bases, and 16 bases lay in between. This CDR3 reads CATSEAGQTRDTQYF. The CDR3 DNA follows: TGTGCCACCAGTGAGGCAGGGCAGACCCGTGATACGCAGTATTTT.

This clone has only one observation. The rearrangement joins TRBV19 to TRBJ1-2; tentatively, D is TRBD1 (5 bases). CDR1 and CDR2 (germline): LNHDA, SQIVND (reference sequence). The CDR3 sequence is 15 residues long. V was clipped by 7 bases and J by 4 bases, with 19 bases between them. This CDR3 reads CASTMRGGNSYGYTF. DNA of the CDR3: TGTGCCAGTACTATGCGGGGGGGTAACAGCTATGGCTACACCTTC.

The chain recombines TRBV5-6 with TRBJ2-7; weak D call: TRBD2 (5 bases). CDR3 length: 16 residues. Trimming cost V 2 bases and J 2 bases, with 17 bases left between them. CDR1 is SGHDT, CDR2 YYEEEE, per germline. The CDR3 DNA is TGTGCCAGCAGCTTTTGGGCCCCCACCGGGACCTACGAGCAGTACTTC. Translated, it gives CASSFWAPTGTYEQYF.

This clone is a singleton in its sample. J is TRBJ2-5 and V is TRBV5-5; possibly TRBD1 for D (8 bases). Deletions cut 2 bases from V and 7 bases from J, with 18 bases between. This CDR3 has 15 amino acids. CDR1 is SGHKS, CDR2 YYEKEE, per germline (reference sequence). The CDR3, as DNA: TGTGCCAGCAGCTTAAACTGGGAGGGGACAGGGACCCAGTACTTC. It translates to CASSLNWEGTGTQYF.

The V call is TRBV5-1, the J call TRBJ2-1; D is ambiguous. The CDR3 runs 15 residues. Trimming cost V 1 base and J 2 bases, with 10 bases left between them. Germline CDR1 and CDR2: SGHRS and YFSETQ. CDR3 region: CASSLPPLTYNEQFF. The CDR3 DNA sequence: TGCGCCAGCAGCTTGCCCCCTCTCACCTACAATGAGCAGTTCTTC.

The V gene is TRBV28, the J gene TRBJ2-4; D call uncertain. CDR1 and CDR2 from the germline V gene are MDHEN and SYDVKM. The CDR3 is made up of 14 amino acids. Trimming took 6 bases from V and 1 from J, leaving 10 bases between them. CDR3 protein: CASSRTEAKNIQYF. In DNA, the CDR3 is TGTGCCAGCAGCCGGACGGAGGCCAAAAACATTCAGTACTTC.

The gene calls are TRBV11-2 and TRBJ2-7; D ambiguous. V lost 2 bases and J lost 5, with 10 bases in between. Germline V gene data show CDR1 as SGHAT and CDR2 as FQNNGV. This CDR3 spans 13 amino acids. CDR3 protein: CASSLNPEDEQYF. Written as DNA, the CDR3 is TGTGCCAGCAGCTTAAACCCCGAGGACGAGCAGTACTTC.

The J gene is TRBJ2-2, the V gene TRBV10-3; 14 nucleotides agree with TRBD2. The CDR3 runs to 16 residues. V trimming: 6 bases; J trimming: 0 bases; junction bases outside the gene matches: 0. Germline-derived CDR1 and CDR2 are ENHRY and SYGVKD. The CDR3, as DNA: TGTGCCATCAGGGGACTAGCGGGGGCGAACACCGGGGAGCTGTTTTTT. This gives the protein CAIRGLAGANTGELFF.

The CDR3 nucleotides are TGTGCCACCAGAACCGGGGTTACCGGGGAGCTGTTTTTT. Residues: CATRTGVTGELFF. The chain employs TRBV15 and TRBJ2-2, with D tentatively TRBD2 (5 bases). The CDR3 is made up of 13 amino acids. The V and J ends lost 6 bases and 5 bases respectively, with 10 bases between them. Germline V gene sequence: CDR1 LNHNV, CDR2 YYDKDF (reference sequence). The entire variable domain, with the rest obtained from reference TRBV15 and TRBJ2-2, is as follows: DAMVIQNPRYQVTQFGKPVTLSCSQTLNHNVMYWYQQKSSQAPKLLFHYYDKDFNNEADTPDNFQSRRPNTSFCFLDIRSPGLGDTAMYLCATRTGVTGELFFGEGSRLTVL.

The chain couples TRBV29-1 to TRBJ1-2; D is possibly TRBD1 (6 bases). Germline V CDR1 and CDR2: SQVTM, ANQGSEA. The CDR3 extends over 11 amino acids. Trimming shortened V by 7 bases and J by 4 bases, and 10 bases separated the two germline ends. DNA for the CDR3: TGCAGCGGTCAGGACAGCTATGGCTACACCTTC. Translation gives CSGQDSYGYTF.